A selection of T cell receptor beta chains follows, all from one sample in a study of blood T cell repertoires in COVID-19. Profiling relied on immunoSEQ multiplex PCR, and the TCRdb table lists in-frame clones only, not all of them. The table shows more than 20,000 clones, with 90% occurring only once. Source material: peripheral blood. These receptors came from a human donor in a cohort sampled during active COVID-19. The CDR3 runs from the conserved cysteine through the conserved F or W. The D gene is left open where the match is weak. Size tells how often a clone was seen (once, few, many) or the class of an expanded clone, and some rows leave it out.

>-|TRBV10-3|-|TRBJ2-7
TGTGCCACGGGCCGGGGCGGGAACTCCTACGAGCAGTACTTC
CATGRGGNSYEQYF
>-|TRBV19|-|TRBJ2-1
TGTGCCAGTAGTCCGACCGGACTGGTCTACAATGAGCAGTTCTTC
CASSPTGLVYNEQFF
>-|TRBV6-6|TRBD1|TRBJ2-3
TGTGCCAGCAGAGAGGCAGGGGGCGCGCATACGCAGTATTTT
CASREAGGAHTQYF
>-|TRBV29-1|TRBD1|TRBJ1-2
TGCAGCGTTGAACCGGGACAGGGAATGCGGGGCTACACCTTC
CSVEPGQGMRGYTF
>-|TRBV7-9|TRBD1|TRBJ2-7
TGTGCCAGCAGCCCCGGGCAGGGGGCGAACGAGCAGTACTTC
CASSPGQGANEQYF
>-|TRBV7-6|TRBD2|TRBJ2-1
TGTGCCAGCAGCCCAACCGGGACTAGCGGGGGCTCCTACAATGAGCAGTTCTTC
CASSPTGTSGGSYNEQFF
>-|TRBV6-1|TRBD2|TRBJ2-1
TGTGCCAGCAGTGTCGGCGCGGGGGGGCTCGGCAATGAGCAGTTCTTC
CASSVGAGGLGNEQFF
>-|TRBV10-2|-|TRBJ2-7
TGCGCCAGTGAGATTAGTAGTATGTACGAGCAGTACTTC
CASEISSMYEQYF
>-|TRBV27|TRBD2|TRBJ2-1
TGTGCCAGCAGTTTACGGGCCGGGACTAGCGGGGGGGCATCCCATGAGCAGTTCTTC
CASSLRAGTSGGASHEQFF
>-|TRBV2|-|TRBJ1-5
TGTGCCAGCAGTGAAAGGTCAGGGAGCAATCAGCCCCAGCATTTT
CASSERSGSNQPQHF
>-|TRBV7-9|-|TRBJ1-1
TGTGCCAGCAGCTCCTCCAGGGGTCGGGCCACTGAAGCTTTCTTT
CASSSSRGRATEAFF
>-|TRBV6-1|TRBD1|TRBJ2-7
TGTGCCAGCAGAAATATTGGGACAGACAGCGAGCAGTACTTC
CASRNIGTDSEQYF
>-|TRBV4-3|-|TRBJ1-5
TGCGCCAGCAGCCAAGATATTCAAGGAGGACCCCAGCATTTT
CASSQDIQGGPQHF
>-|TRBV5-1|-|TRBJ1-1
TGCGCCAGCAGCGACCCAACCATTCGCGGGACGAGCGGGGACACTGAAGCTTTCTTT
CASSDPTIRGTSGDTEAFF
>-|TRBV28|-|TRBJ2-7
TGTGCCAGCAGTTCAGGGACCTACGAGCAGTACTTC
CASSSGTYEQYF
>-|TRBV6-5|TRBD1|TRBJ2-7
TGTGCCAGCAGCCGGGACAGGGGCTACGAGCAGTACTTC
CASSRDRGYEQYF
>few|TRBV5-8|-|TRBJ1-4
TGTGCCAGCAGCGACTACTTTAAGGAGGAAAAACTGTTTTTT
CASSDYFKEEKLFF
>-|TRBV3-1/TRBV3-2|-|TRBJ2-3
TGTGCCAGCAGCCAAGATGGAGGAGATACGCAGTATTTT
CASSQDGGDTQYF
>-|TRBV5-4|TRBD1|TRBJ2-3
TGTGCCAGCAGCTTGACCCGGAGGACAGGGCAAGGAGATACGCAGTATTTT
CASSLTRRTGQGDTQYF
>-|TRBV14|-|TRBJ2-3
TGTGCCAGCAGCCAAGATCTAAACGGTTTGGGCACAGATACGCAGTATTTT
CASSQDLNGLGTDTQYF
>-|TRBV4-1|-|TRBJ1-4
TGCGCCAGCAGCCAGGGGGCTTTAAATGAAAAACTGTTTTTT
CASSQGALNEKLFF
>-|TRBV7-2|TRBD1|TRBJ1-2
TGTGCCAGCAGCTTAGCTGCAAACAGGGGCCAGGGCTACACCTTC
CASSLAANRGQGYTF
>-|TRBV18|TRBD1|TRBJ1-4
TGTGCCAGCTCACGAGGACAGGGGGCACTTGAAGGGGGAAAACTGTTTTTT
CASSRGQGALEGGKLFF
>-|TRBV18|TRBD2|TRBJ2-2
TGTGCCAGCTCACCCGTCGGGTCCGGGACTAGTCCGAAAGCCGGGGAGCTGTTTTTT
CASSPVGSGTSPKAGELFF
>-|TRBV7-9|TRBD1|TRBJ2-3
TGTGCCAGCAGCCTGGGACAGACTCGGGGTACGCAGTATTTT
CASSLGQTRGTQYF
>-|TRBV11-2|-|TRBJ2-7
TGTGCCAGCAGCCTAGACAGGACCTACGAGCAGTACTTC
CASSLDRTYEQYF
>-|TRBV19|-|TRBJ2-2
TGTGCCAGTAGTAGTGTTTTCGGCAGGGGAAACACCGGGGAGCTGTTTTTT
CASSSVFGRGNTGELFF
>-|TRBV19|-|TRBJ1-1
TGTGCCAGTAAAAACCAGGGTGAGACTGAAGCTTTCTTT
CASKNQGETEAFF
>-|TRBV4-3|TRBD2|TRBJ2-1
TGCGCCAGCAGCCGCGGACTAGCGGAATACAATGAGCAGTTCTTC
CASSRGLAEYNEQFF
>-|TRBV9|-|TRBJ2-1
TGTGCCAGCAGCGTAGGGTGGGGGCCTGGGGGTTTGCAGTTCTTC
CASSVGWGPGGLQFF
>-|TRBV18|-|TRBJ2-2
TGTGCCAGCTCACCCCTCCCGACTACCGGGGAGCTGTTTTTT
CASSPLPTTGELFF
>few|TRBV11-3|-|TRBJ2-5
TGTGCCAGCAGTGGCCCGGGACAAGAGACCCAGTACTTC
CASSGPGQETQYF
>-|TRBV2|-|TRBJ1-4
TGTGCCAGCAAGCTAAAGTCGGGTGGAAATGAAAAACTGTTTTTT
CASKLKSGGNEKLFF
>-|TRBV2|-|TRBJ2-5
TGTGCCAGCAGTGGAGTTGAGACCCAGTACTTC
CASSGVETQYF
>once|TRBV18|TRBD2|TRBJ2-3
TGTGCCAGCTCACCTCGCGGCGGGAGAGATACGCAGTATTTT
CASSPRGGRDTQYF
>-|TRBV5-6|TRBD1|TRBJ2-3
TGTGCCAGCAGCGGGGACAGGGGGCGCTTTCAGTATTTT
CASSGDRGRFQYF
>-|TRBV5-1|TRBD1|TRBJ1-1
TGCGCCAGCAGCTTTCCGGACAGGGAATCTGGGAACACTGAAGCTTTCTTT
CASSFPDRESGNTEAFF
>-|TRBV9|-|TRBJ2-1
TGTGCCAGCAGCCCGAGGGCCCGCTCCTACAATGAGCAGTTCTTC
CASSPRARSYNEQFF
>-|TRBV2|TRBD1|TRBJ2-5
TGTGCCAGCAGCCGACAGGGGGCGGTAGGAGAGACCCAGTACTTC
CASSRQGAVGETQYF
>-|TRBV24-1|-|TRBJ1-2
TGTGCCACCAGTGAGTCAGCCGGGATGGCTGGCTACACCTTC
CATSESAGMAGYTF
>-|TRBV3-1/TRBV3-2|-|TRBJ1-4
TGTGCCAGCAGCCAATATACGGAGTTTGGAAAACTGTTTTTT
CASSQYTEFGKLFF
>-|TRBV5-5|TRBD2|TRBJ2-1
TGTGCCAGCAGCTCGGGACTAGCGAGGAATGAGCAGTTCTTC
CASSSGLARNEQFF
>few|TRBV5-6|TRBD1|TRBJ1-2
TGTGCCAGCACTAAGACAGGGACTAACTATGGCTACACCTTC
CASTKTGTNYGYTF
>-|TRBV2|-|TRBJ1-1
TGTGCCAGCAGTCCCCCCGGGGGGCAAAGGGCTGAAGCTTTCTTT
CASSPPGGQRAEAFF
>-|TRBV9|TRBD1|TRBJ1-2
TGTGCCAGCAGCGTAGGGGGACAGCGTCCTGGCTACACCTTC
CASSVGGQRPGYTF
>-|TRBV7-8|-|TRBJ1-5
TGTGCCAGCAGCCCCGGACAGCGAAATCAGCCCCAGCATTTT
CASSPGQRNQPQHF
>-|TRBV9|-|TRBJ1-1
TGTGCCAGCAGCGTAGTGGGGATTTCCAGGGGAGGGTTGGAGAGTACTGAAGCTTTCTTT
CASSVVGISRGGLESTEAFF
>-|TRBV19|-|TRBJ1-1
TGTGCCAGTAGTTACAACATGAACACTGAAGCTTTCTTT
CASSYNMNTEAFF
>once|TRBV20-1|-|TRBJ2-2
TGCAGTGCTAGTGGCGGCGGGGAGCTGTTTTTT
CSASGGGELFF